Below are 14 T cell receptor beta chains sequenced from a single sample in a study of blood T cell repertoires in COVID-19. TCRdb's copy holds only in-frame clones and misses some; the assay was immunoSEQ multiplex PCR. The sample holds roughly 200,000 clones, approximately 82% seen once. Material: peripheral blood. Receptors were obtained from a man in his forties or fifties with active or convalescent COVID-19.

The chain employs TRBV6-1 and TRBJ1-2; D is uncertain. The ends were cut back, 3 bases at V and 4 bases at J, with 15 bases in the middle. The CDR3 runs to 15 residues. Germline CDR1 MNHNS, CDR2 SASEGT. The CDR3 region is CASSDNAGGSYGYTF. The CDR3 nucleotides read TGTGCCAGCAGTGACAACGCCGGCGGGAGCTATGGCTACACCTTC.

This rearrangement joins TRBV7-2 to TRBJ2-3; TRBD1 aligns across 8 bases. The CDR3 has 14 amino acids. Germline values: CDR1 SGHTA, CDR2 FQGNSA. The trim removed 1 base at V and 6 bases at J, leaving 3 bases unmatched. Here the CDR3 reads CASSLVAGGDTQYF. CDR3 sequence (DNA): TGTGCCAGCAGCTTAGTGGCAGGGGGCGATACGCAGTATTTT.

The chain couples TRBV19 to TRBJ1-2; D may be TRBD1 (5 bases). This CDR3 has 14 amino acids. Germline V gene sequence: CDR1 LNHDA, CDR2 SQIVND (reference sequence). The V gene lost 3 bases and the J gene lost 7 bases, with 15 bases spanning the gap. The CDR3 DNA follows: TGTGCCAGTAGTATCCGGGGGGTGGAAGGTGGCTACACCTTC. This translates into CASSIRGVEGGYTF.

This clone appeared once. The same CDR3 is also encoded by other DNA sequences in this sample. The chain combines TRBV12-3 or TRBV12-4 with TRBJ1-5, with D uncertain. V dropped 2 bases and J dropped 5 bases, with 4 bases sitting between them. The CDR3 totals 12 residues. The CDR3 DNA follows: TGTGCCAGCAGTTTATCGGATCAGCCCCAGCATTTT. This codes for CASSLSDQPQHF.

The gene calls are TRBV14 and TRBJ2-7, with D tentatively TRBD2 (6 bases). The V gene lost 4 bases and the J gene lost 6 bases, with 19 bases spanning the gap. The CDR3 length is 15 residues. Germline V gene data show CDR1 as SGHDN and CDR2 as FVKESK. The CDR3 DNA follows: TGTGCCAGCAGCCTCACCGGGGGTCTTTTTGGCGAGCAGTACTTC. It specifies CASSLTGGLFGEQYF.

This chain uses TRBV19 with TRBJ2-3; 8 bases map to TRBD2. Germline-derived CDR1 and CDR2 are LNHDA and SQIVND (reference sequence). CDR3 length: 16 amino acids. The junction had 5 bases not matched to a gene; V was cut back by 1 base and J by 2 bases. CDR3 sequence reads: CASSIVGRGVTDTQYF. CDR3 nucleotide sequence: TGTGCCAGTAGTATAGTGGGGCGGGGGGTCACAGATACGCAGTATTTT.

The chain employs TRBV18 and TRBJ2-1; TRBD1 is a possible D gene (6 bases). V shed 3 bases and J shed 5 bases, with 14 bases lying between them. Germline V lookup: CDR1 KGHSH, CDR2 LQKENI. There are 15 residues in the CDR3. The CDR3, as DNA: TGTGCCAGCTCACCTTGGGTGGCAGGGGACAATGAGCAGTTCTTC. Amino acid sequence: CASSPWVAGDNEQFF.

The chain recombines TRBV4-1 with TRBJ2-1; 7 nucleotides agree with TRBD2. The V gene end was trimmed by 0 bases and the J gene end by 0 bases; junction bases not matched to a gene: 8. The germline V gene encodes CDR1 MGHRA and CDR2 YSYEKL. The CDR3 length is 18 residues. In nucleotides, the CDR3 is TGCGCCAGCAGCCAAGAGGGGAGCGGGATCAGCTCCTACAATGAGCAGTTCTTC. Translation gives CASSQEGSGISSYNEQFF.

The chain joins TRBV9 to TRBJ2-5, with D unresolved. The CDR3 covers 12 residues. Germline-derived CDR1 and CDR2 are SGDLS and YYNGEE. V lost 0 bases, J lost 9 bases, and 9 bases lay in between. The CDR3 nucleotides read TGTGCCAGCAGCGTAGGGTCGGGTGCCCAGTACTTC. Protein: CASSVGSGAQYF. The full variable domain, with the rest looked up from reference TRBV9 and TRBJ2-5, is DSGVTQTPKHLITATGQRVTLRCSPRSGDLSVYWYQQSLDQGLQFLIQYYNGEERAKGNILERFSAQQFPDLHSELNLSSLELGDSALYFCASSVGSGAQYFGPGTRLLVL.

CDR3 bases: TGTGCCAGTAATCGGGAGACAGGGAGGTATGGCTACACCTTC. This sequence encodes CASNRETGRYGYTF. The V gene is TRBV19, the J gene TRBJ1-2, with 7 bases aligning to TRBD1. The CDR3 runs 14 residues. V lost 7 bases and J lost 5; bases outside the gene matches: 10. Per germline, CDR1 LNHDA and CDR2 SQIVND (reference sequence).

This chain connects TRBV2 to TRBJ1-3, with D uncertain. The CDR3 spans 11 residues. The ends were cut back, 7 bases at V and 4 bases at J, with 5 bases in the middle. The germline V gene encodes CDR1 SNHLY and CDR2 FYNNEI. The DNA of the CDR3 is TGTGCCAGCACACAGGGAAACACCATATATTTT. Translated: CASTQGNTIYF.

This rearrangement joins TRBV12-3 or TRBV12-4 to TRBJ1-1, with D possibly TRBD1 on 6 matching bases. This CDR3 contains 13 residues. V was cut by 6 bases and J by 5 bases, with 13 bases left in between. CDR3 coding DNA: TGTGCCAGCAGAGCAGGGGAAACGACTGAAGCTTTCTTT. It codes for CASRAGETTEAFF.

The CDR3, as DNA: TGTGCCAGCAGCTTGGGGTTTACAGGTCAGAATGGCTACACCTTC. Translated, it gives CASSLGFTGQNGYTF. This chain uses TRBV5-6 with TRBJ1-2; possibly TRBD1 for D (5 bases). Germline V gives CDR1 SGHDT, CDR2 YYEEEE. The CDR3 runs to 15 residues. V lost 0 bases and J lost 6, with 15 bases in between.

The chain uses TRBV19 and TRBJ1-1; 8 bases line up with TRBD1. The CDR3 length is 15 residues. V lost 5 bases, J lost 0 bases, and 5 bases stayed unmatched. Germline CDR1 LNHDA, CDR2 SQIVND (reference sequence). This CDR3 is CASSGGTGLNTEAFF. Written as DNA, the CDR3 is TGTGCCAGTAGTGGGGGGACAGGCCTGAACACTGAAGCTTTCTTT. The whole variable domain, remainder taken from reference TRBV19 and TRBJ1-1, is DGGITQSPKYLFRKEGQNVTLSCEQNLNHDAMYWYRQDPGQGLRLIYYSQIVNDFQKGDIAEGYSVSREKKESFPLTVTSAQKNPTAFYLCASSGGTGLNTEAFFGQGTRLTVV.